Following are 22 T cell receptor beta chains from one sample sequenced in a study of identical twins. TCRdb independently ran MiXCR on the 5' RACE reads; one entry per CDR3 protein. This sample yields under 350,000 distinct CDR3 sequences, of which more than 8% are seen a single time; under 7.5% belongs to the top ten. These data also formed part of another study, on yellow fever vaccine responses in identical twins.

The sequencing sample was made of CD8+ T cells sorted from blood. The source of these receptors is a woman younger than 30 in good health.

Concerning this clonotype itself: Just one base apart from a much larger clone, this may be a read error. The gene calls are TRBV2 and TRBJ2-1, with 7 bases fitting TRBD2. V gave up 4 bases and J gave up 0 bases; unmatched junction bases: 15. The CDR3 has 19 residues. CDR1 is SNHLY and CDR2 is FYNNEI in the germline V gene. CDR3 sequence reads: CASSVALADLLSSYNEQFF. The CDR3 bases are TGTGCCAGCAGTGTGGCGCTAGCGGACCTCCTTTCCTCCTACAATGAGCAGTTCTTC.

This clonotype was picked up many times. The chain carries TRBV7-8 and TRBJ2-7, with D uncertain. The CDR3 has 11 residues. The V gene lost 4 bases and the J gene lost 2 bases, with 3 bases spanning the gap. Germline lookup yields CDR1 SGHVS and CDR2 FQNEAQ. CDR3 sequence reads: CASSSPYEQYF. The DNA for the CDR3 is TGTGCCAGCAGCTCCCCCTACGAGCAGTACTTC.

This clonotype was counted many times. V is TRBV7-3 and J is TRBJ2-2, with 7 bases matching TRBD1. Germline V gene sequence: CDR1 SGHTA, CDR2 FQGTGA. V gave up 5 bases and J gave up 5 bases; unmatched junction bases: 8. There are 15 residues in the CDR3. The CDR3 bases are TGTGCCAGCAGCCCGGGACCGACAGGGACCGGGGAGCTGTTTTTT. It yields the protein CASSPGPTGTGELFF. The whole variable domain, remainder taken from reference TRBV7-3 and TRBJ2-2, is GAGVSQTPSNKVTEKGKYVELRCDPISGHTALYWYRQSLGQGPEFLIYFQGTGAADDSGLPNDRFFAVRPEGSVSTLKIQRTERGDSAVYLCASSPGPTGTGELFFGEGSRLTVL.

This chain links TRBV15 with TRBJ1-1, with D hard to call. The V and J ends lost 6 bases and 4 bases respectively, with 18 bases between them. CDR1 LNHNV and CDR2 YYDKDF come from the germline V gene (reference sequence). The CDR3 length is 15 residues. The DNA of the CDR3 is TGTGCCACCAGTAATGGGCGGGGATTGGGCACTGAAGCTTTCTTT. Protein sequence: CATSNGRGLGTEAFF. Full variable domain (remainder filled in from reference TRBV15 and TRBJ1-1): DAMVIQNPRYQVTQFGKPVTLSCSQTLNHNVMYWYQQKSSQAPKLLFHYYDKDFNNEADTPDNFQSRRPNTSFCFLDIRSPGLGDTAMYLCATSNGRGLGTEAFFGQGTRLTVV.

This clonotype has just a few counts. This chain links TRBV9 with TRBJ2-5; possibly TRBD1 or TRBD2 for D (5 bases each). The V end lost 2 bases, the J end lost 5 bases, and 13 bases lay between the germline ends. The CDR3 is 14 amino acids. Per the germline V gene, CDR1 is SGDLS and CDR2 is YYNGEE. The CDR3 sequence: CASSVAGTSETQYF. CDR3 nucleotides: TGTGCCAGCAGCGTCGCCGGGACCTCGGAGACCCAGTACTTC.

This rearrangement joins TRBV3-1 to TRBJ2-6; 7 positions match TRBD1. The CDR3 totals 18 residues. Germline CDR1 and CDR2: LGHDT and YNNKEL (reference sequence). The J segment lost 4 bases and the V segment lost 1 base, leaving 10 bases of the junction unmatched. The chain's CDR3 is CASSQVSTGESGANVLTF. The CDR3 nucleotides are TGTGCCAGCAGCCAAGTTTCAACAGGGGAATCCGGGGCCAACGTCCTGACTTTC. The full variable domain, with the rest looked up from reference TRBV3-1 and TRBJ2-6, is DTAVSQTPKYLVTQMGNDKSIKCEQNLGHDTMYWYKQDSKKFLKIMFSYNNKELIINETVPNRFSPKSPDKAHLNLHINSLELGDSAVYFCASSQVSTGESGANVLTFGAGSRLTVL.

The chain carries TRBV11-2 and TRBJ2-1; the match to TRBD2 covers 9 bases. Per the germline V gene, CDR1 is SGHAT and CDR2 is FQNNGV. This CDR3 comprises 15 residues. The V segment lost 7 bases and the J segment 8 bases; nucleotides outside the gene matches: 12. CDR3 sequence (DNA): TGTGCCAGCACCCACCCCGGGACTAGCACCTATGAGCAGTTCTTC. Its translation is CASTHPGTSTYEQFF.

This clonotype was observed a handful of times. The chain is built from TRBV6-5 and TRBJ2-1, with a weak D call TRBD2 (5 bases). CDR3 length: 12 residues. Germline lookup yields CDR1 MNHEY and CDR2 SVGAGI. Deletions cut 7 bases from V and 10 bases from J, with 14 bases between. The CDR3 DNA reads as TGTGCCAGCACCTCACTAGAATTCGAGCAGTTCTTC. Its translation is CASTSLEFEQFF.

The chain has TRBV24-1 and TRBJ2-5; TRBD1 aligns across 10 bases. V lost 3 bases to trimming and J lost 3 bases; unmatched junction nucleotides: 3. Germline CDR1 reads KGHDR; CDR2 reads SFDVKD. CDR3 length: 15 residues. Here the CDR3 reads CATSDTDRGKETQYF. The CDR3 DNA reads as TGTGCCACCAGTGATACGGACAGGGGGAAAGAGACCCAGTACTTC.

The rearrangement links TRBV28 to TRBJ2-1; no reliable D call. CDR3 size: 14 residues. Trimming cost V 7 bases and J 7 bases, with 17 bases left between them. The germline V gene encodes CDR1 MDHEN and CDR2 SYDVKM. The CDR3 spells CASTTVPSRNEQFF. The DNA of the CDR3 is TGTGCCAGCACCACTGTCCCCAGCAGGAATGAGCAGTTCTTC.

As to this clonotype: Given a much more abundant clone one base away, this may be a read error. CDR3 protein: CASSLEAGEPGEQYF. CDR3 nucleotide sequence: TGCGCCAGCAGCTTGGAGGCGGGAGAGCCCGGGGAGCAGTACTTC. The chain links TRBV5-1 to TRBJ2-7; TRBD2 matches at 7 bases. This CDR3 contains 15 residues. The V segment lost 0 bases and the J segment 7 bases; nucleotides outside the gene matches: 10. Germline V gives CDR1 SGHRS, CDR2 YFSETQ.

In the case of this clonotype: The DNA is omitted, as the CDR3 cannot be located on it reliably, and the CDR3 follows TCRdb's listing. The rearrangement uses TRBV2 and TRBJ2-1; the DNA was not used to check the table's D call, TRBD1. The CDR3 contains 17 residues when both ends are counted. Germline CDR1 reads SNHLY; CDR2 reads FYNNEI. The CDR3 sequence is CASSDLGTGSVRNEQFF.

CDR3 nucleotides: TGTGCCAGCAGCTTAACCTCAGGGGATGAGCAGTTCTTC. It is translated as CASSLTSGDEQFF. V usage is TRBV11-2 and J usage is TRBJ2-1; possibly TRBD1 for D (6 bases). Germline lookup yields CDR1 SGHAT and CDR2 FQNNGV. The CDR3 consists of 13 residues. Trimming left V 2 bases short and J 8 bases short, with 10 bases between.

The rearrangement uses TRBV27 and TRBJ2-7; the D is unclear. The CDR3 length is 13 residues. CDR1 and CDR2 from the germline V gene are MNHEY and SMNVEV (reference sequence). Trimming left V 5 bases short and J 0 bases short, with 8 bases between. CDR3 bases: TGTGCCAGCAGTGACGCAAGCTCCTACGAGCAGTACTTC. It codes for CASSDASSYEQYF.

In its sample, this clonotype was seen a few times. The chain has TRBV7-9 and TRBJ1-1; a weak D match, TRBD1 (6 bases). Germline V gene lookup returns CDR1 SEHNR and CDR2 FQNEAQ (reference sequence). Between the trimmed V and J ends, which lost 7 bases and 2 bases, there was a span of 20 bases. This CDR3 has 16 amino acids. CDR3 residues: CASILYPGHLNTEAFF. CDR3 nucleotide sequence: TGTGCCAGCATCCTATACCCGGGACACCTTAACACTGAAGCTTTCTTT.

This clonotype was recorded at least ten times. The chain has TRBV12-3 or TRBV12-4 and TRBJ1-4; tentatively, D is TRBD1 (5 bases). V lost 6 bases, J lost 7 bases, and 6 bases lay in between. This CDR3 spans 11 amino acids. This CDR3 is CASRRGEKLFF. The CDR3 region has the DNA TGTGCCAGCAGGAGGGGTGAAAAACTGTTTTTT.

This clonotype has only a few counts. This sequence joins TRBV11-1 and TRBJ1-4; D possibly corresponds to TRBD1 (5 bases). The CDR3 has 17 residues. Germline V gene data show CDR1 as SGHAT and CDR2 as FQDESV (reference sequence). V lost 0 bases and J lost 0, with 11 bases in between. Written as DNA, the CDR3 is TGTGCCAGCAGCTTAGCGGGGACCGGCTCAACTAATGAAAAACTGTTTTTT. This sequence encodes CASSLAGTGSTNEKLFF.

The chain recombines TRBV7-9 with TRBJ2-2; D not resolved. Germline CDR1 SEHNR, CDR2 FQNEAQ (reference sequence). The V gene lost 5 bases and the J gene lost 6 bases, with 10 bases spanning the gap. The CDR3 has 13 amino acids. The CDR3 protein is CASSPDVSGELFF. The DNA of the CDR3 is TGTGCCAGCAGCCCGGACGTCTCCGGGGAGCTGTTTTTT.

The J gene is TRBJ1-5, the V gene TRBV18, with D perhaps matching TRBD1 (5 bases). This CDR3 region has 13 residues. Germline lookup yields CDR1 KGHSH and CDR2 LQKENI. V was pared by 9 bases and J by 5 bases, with 14 bases between. The DNA of the CDR3 is TGTGCCAGAACCGGACAAGGAGATCAGCCCCAGCATTTT. Translating gives CARTGQGDQPQHF.

This clonotype came up a few times. The rearrangement uses TRBV6-6 and TRBJ2-5, with 9 bases aligning to TRBD2. J was trimmed by 1 base and V by 7 bases; bases with no gene match: 1. This CDR3 is 13 amino acids long. CDR1 is MNHNY and CDR2 is SVGAGI in the germline V gene (reference sequence). The DNA for the CDR3 is TGTGCCAGCACTAGCGGGACCCAAGAGACCCAGTACTTC. Translating gives CASTSGTQETQYF.

This clonotype was counted a few times. This chain joins TRBV28 and TRBJ2-7, with D possibly matching TRBD1 (5 bases). Trimming left V 1 base short and J 0 bases short, with 10 bases between. Germline lookup yields CDR1 MDHEN and CDR2 SYDVKM. The CDR3 has 15 residues. The CDR3 nucleotides are TGTGCCAGCAGTTTATTTGCAGGGATCTCCTACGAGCAGTACTTC. It codes for CASSLFAGISYEQYF.

The sample holds a few counts of this clonotype. V usage is TRBV7-9 and J usage is TRBJ2-5, with D unclear. The CDR3 is made up of 13 amino acids. The V gene lost 8 bases and the J gene lost 0 bases, with 10 bases spanning the gap. Germline CDR1 is SEHNR and CDR2 is FQNEAQ (reference sequence). The CDR3 DNA is TGTGCCAGCGATCGTCGGCACCAAGAGACCCAGTACTTC. This translates into CASDRRHQETQYF.